This TCR beta chain emerged from a study of technical replicates of blood from several donors (dated by TCRdb to 2017 to 2019). From the germline V gene, CDR1 is SGHTA and CDR2 is FQGTGA. The CDR3 covers 15 residues, taking in both the cysteine and the phenylalanine. Here the CDR3 DNA is all that survives: 45 bases in frame from base 1. The junction shows trimming of 2 bases on V and 0 bases on J, and the gene matches do not reach 4 bases of it. The library was obtained by the immunoSEQ multiplex PCR assay. TCRdb obtained this table from immuneACCESS and retained in-frame rearrangements with V and J assigned. These tables miss some clones; where compared with another copy, unresolved V genes account for less than half of the shortfall, and the remainder is unexplained. The sample has tens of thousands of clones on record, around 90% of them singletons. The ten most abundant clones make up 0.27% of the sample.

Turning to this clone: Its antigen is unknown. No base quality information exists; no much larger clone differs at one position.

This clonotype originated in a human donor in good health. The sample comprised T cells isolated from PBMCs. This chain is built from TRBV7-3 and TRBJ2-7, with 7 bases in between that match TRBD2. CDR3 region: CASSLGTSASYEQYF. The DNA is as follows: TGTGCCAGCAGCTTAGGTACTAGCGCCTCCTACGAGCAGTACTTC.